These 9 T cell receptor beta chains share one sample of origin, sequenced in a study of cytomegalovirus exposure and HLA in healthy donors. The PCR used 60 Vbeta and 13 Jbeta primers. TCRdb's table, derived via immunoSEQ multiplex PCR, lists solely in-frame clones and lacks some. Counted here are around 170,000 clones, 65% to 90% occurring once; the ten biggest clones make up about 5.7%. Material for sequencing was PBMCs. These receptors originate from a middle-aged man in good health and CMV-seropositive.

V gene TRBV7-9 combines with J gene TRBJ1-5; D gene ambiguous. Germline V gene sequence: CDR1 SEHNR, CDR2 FQNEAQ (reference sequence). V was cut by 5 bases and J by 6 bases, with 8 bases left in between. The CDR3 is made up of 12 amino acids. This CDR3 is CASSLRGQPQHF. DNA for the CDR3: TGTGCCAGCAGCCTACGGGGTCAGCCCCAGCATTTT.

V gene TRBV5-4 combines with J gene TRBJ2-5, with 9 positions matching TRBD2. The CDR3 is 15 residues long. The J segment lost 5 bases and the V segment lost 2 bases, leaving 7 bases of the junction unmatched. Germline V lookup: CDR1 SGHNT, CDR2 YYREEE (reference sequence). The CDR3 loop is CASSLGAGGLETQYF. As DNA, the CDR3 is TGTGCCAGCAGCTTAGGAGCGGGGGGTCTGGAGACCCAGTACTTC.

V usage is TRBV7-2 and J usage is TRBJ2-7, with a weak D call TRBD2 (6 bases). This CDR3 comprises 14 residues. Trimming removed 1 base at V and 3 bases at J, with 10 bases between. Germline V gives CDR1 SGHTA, CDR2 FQGNSA. Written as DNA, the CDR3 is TGTGCCAGCAGCTTAGGGAGGGGCTACTACGAGCAGTACTTC. It is translated as CASSLGRGYYEQYF.

The rearrangement joins TRBV5-6 to TRBJ1-2; no definite D call. The CDR3 is 13 amino acids. Trimming removed 3 bases from V and 7 bases from J, with 13 bases in between. In germline, CDR1 is SGHDT, CDR2 YYEEEE. The CDR3 nucleotides are TGTGCCAGCAGCTGGGCAGGAAGGTCTGGCTACACCTTC. Translating gives CASSWAGRSGYTF.

This clone occurred a few times. The chain links TRBV28 to TRBJ1-1; D is unclear. The V end lost 4 bases, the J end lost 4 bases, and 10 bases lay between the germline ends. Germline-derived CDR1 and CDR2 are MDHEN and SYDVKM. CDR3 length equals 13 residues. The CDR3 loop is CASSYSQSTEAFF. The DNA of the CDR3 is TGTGCCAGCAGTTACAGCCAAAGCACTGAAGCTTTCTTT. Based on the CDR3 plus reference TRBV28 and TRBJ1-1, the full variable domain is DVKVTQSSRYLVKRTGEKVFLECVQDMDHENMFWYRQDPGLGLRLIYFSYDVKMKEKGDIPEGYSVSREKKERFSLILESASTNQTSMYLCASSYSQSTEAFFGQGTRLTVV.

The chain has TRBV5-4 and TRBJ1-5; D is undetermined. Trimming shortened V by 0 bases and J by 6 bases, and 10 bases separated the two germline ends. Looked up from germline, CDR1 is SGHNT and CDR2 is YYREEE (reference sequence). The CDR3 contains 14 residues. For the CDR3, the DNA is TGTGCCAGCAGCTTGGGAGGGTTTGGTCAGCCCCAGCATTTT. It yields the protein CASSLGGFGQPQHF.

V is TRBV10-3 and J is TRBJ2-2, with 8 bases fitting TRBD1. The CDR3 sequence is 15 residues long. The germline gives CDR1 ENHRY, CDR2 SYGVKD. The V segment lost 6 bases and the J segment 5 bases; nucleotides outside the gene matches: 8. The CDR3 reads CAISDGQGRTGELFF. The CDR3 region has the DNA TGTGCCATCAGCGATGGACAGGGCAGGACCGGGGAGCTGTTTTTT.

This clone was seen once. The chain links TRBV7-9 to TRBJ2-7; D gene uncertain. Germline-derived CDR1 and CDR2 are SEHNR and FQNEAQ (reference sequence). V was pared by 5 bases and J by 5 bases, with 19 bases between. CDR3 length equals 15 residues. The DNA for the CDR3 is TGTGCCAGCAGCCAACAGATCATCACGGCCCACGAGCAGTACTTC. Residues: CASSQQIITAHEQYF. The whole variable domain, remainder taken from reference TRBV7-9 and TRBJ2-7, is DTGVSQNPRHKITKRGQNVTFRCDPISEHNRLYWYRQTLGQGPEFLTYFQNEAQLEKSRLLSDRFSAERPKGSFSTLEIQRTEQGDSAMYLCASSQQIITAHEQYFGPGTRLTVT.

This chain joins TRBV18 and TRBJ1-1; 7 positions agree with TRBD1. CDR3 length equals 16 residues. Germline values: CDR1 KGHSH, CDR2 LQKENI. V was clipped by 2 bases and J by 3 bases; unmatched bases: 9. CDR3 DNA sequence: TGTGCCAGCTCACCAGTCAGTCCCAGGGGGTACACTGAAGCTTTCTTT. It codes for CASSPVSPRGYTEAFF.